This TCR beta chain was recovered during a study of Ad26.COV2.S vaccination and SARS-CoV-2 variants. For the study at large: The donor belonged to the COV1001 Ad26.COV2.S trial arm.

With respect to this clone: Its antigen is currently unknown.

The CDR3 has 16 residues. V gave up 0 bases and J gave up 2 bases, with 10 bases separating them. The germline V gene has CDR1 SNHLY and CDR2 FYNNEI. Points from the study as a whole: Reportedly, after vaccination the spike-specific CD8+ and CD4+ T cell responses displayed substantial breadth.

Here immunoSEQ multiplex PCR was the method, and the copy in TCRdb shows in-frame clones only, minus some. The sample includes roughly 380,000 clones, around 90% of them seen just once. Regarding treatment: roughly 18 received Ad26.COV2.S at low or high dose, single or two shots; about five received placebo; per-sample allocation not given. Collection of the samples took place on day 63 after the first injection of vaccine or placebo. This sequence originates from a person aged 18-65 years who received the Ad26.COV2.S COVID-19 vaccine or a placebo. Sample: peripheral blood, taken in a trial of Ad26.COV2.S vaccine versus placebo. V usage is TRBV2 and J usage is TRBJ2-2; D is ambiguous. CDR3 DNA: TGTGCCAGCAGTGAAGCAAGCGTCGGAAACACCGGGGAGCTGTTTTTT. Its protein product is CASSEASVGNTGELFF.